This TCR beta chain was retrieved from a study of OX40 agonist ivuxolimab in advanced cancers. Study overall: More than 35% of patients had received prior checkpoint inhibitor therapy.

Germline V gene data show CDR1 as SNHLY and CDR2 as FYNNEI. With 3 bases clipped from V and 2 bases from J, the junction kept 6 bases outside the gene matches. The CDR3 contains 15 residues. This clone was observed a handful of times. Produced via immunoSEQ multiplex PCR; TCRdb's table is partial and in-frame only. This sample has roughly 17,000 clones, with more than 75% found just once. This chain connects TRBV2 to TRBJ2-7; 8 nucleotides match TRBD1. The clonotype originates from an adult with an advanced solid tumor such as melanoma, head and neck, liver or kidney cancer. Source: CD4+ or CD8+ T cells sorted from blood, taken in a trial of the OX40 agonist ivuxolimab. CDR3 sequence reads: CASSEQPGGPYEQYF. The DNA for the CDR3 is TGTGCCAGCAGTGAGCAGCCAGGGGGCCCCTACGAGCAGTACTTC. Supplemented by reference TRBV2 and TRBJ2-7, the full variable domain reads EPEVTQTPSHQVTQMGQEVILRCVPISNHLYFYWYRQILGQKVEFLVSFYNNEISEKSEIFDDQFSVERPDGSNFTLKIRSTKLEDSAMYFCASSEQPGGPYEQYFGPGTRLTVT.